The 12 T cell receptor beta chains in this list originate from one sample, sequenced in a study of shared clonotypes between healthy human individuals. Sequenced by immunoSEQ multiplex PCR; TCRdb stores in-frame clones only, minus some. The sample has about 2.4 million clones; around nine tenths are singletons. Sequencing was performed on naive CD4+ T cells sorted from blood. As for subset: CD45RA+ positively selected. The receptors were gathered from a man between 18 and 35 years old in good health.

The V and J genes are TRBV19 and TRBJ2-2; 9 bases map to TRBD2. V was pared by 3 bases and J by 6 bases, with 11 bases of the junction left unmatched. The germline V gene has CDR1 LNHDA and CDR2 SQIVND (reference sequence). The CDR3 runs to 17 residues. CDR3 amino acids: CASSIHSSGIRAGELFF. The CDR3 bases are TGTGCCAGTAGTATTCACTCTAGCGGGATCCGTGCCGGGGAGCTGTTTTTT.

The rearrangement links TRBV7-2 to TRBJ1-6, with D unclear. Between the trimmed V and J ends, which lost 5 bases and 7 bases, there was a span of 12 bases. The CDR3 extends over 14 amino acids. Germline V gene sequence: CDR1 SGHTA, CDR2 FQGNSA. The CDR3 coding sequence is TGTGCCAGCAGCCCCATGAGAAAAAATTCACCCCTCCACTTT. This gives the protein CASSPMRKNSPLHF.

In its sample, this clone was seen once. This chain uses TRBV5-1 with TRBJ2-7; 8 nucleotides match TRBD1. This CDR3 contains 15 residues. Germline lookup yields CDR1 SGHRS and CDR2 YFSETQ. The V and J ends lost 0 bases and 2 bases, in that order; junction bases with no gene match: 4. The chain's CDR3 is CASSLEAGGAYEQYF. CDR3 nucleotides: TGCGCCAGCAGCTTGGAGGCAGGGGGCGCCTACGAGCAGTACTTC.

The chain is built from TRBV6-6 and TRBJ2-1; a possible D gene is TRBD2 (6 bases). The CDR3 consists of 13 residues. CDR1 and CDR2 (germline): MNHNY, SVGAGI (reference sequence). With 6 bases removed from V and 16 bases from J, the gap between germline ends came to 22 bases. Here the CDR3 DNA reads TGTGCCAGCAGGCCCGTTCTTTCGGGGGAGGAATTCTTC. Protein sequence: CASRPVLSGEEFF.

This sequence joins TRBV28 and TRBJ2-2; D is unclear. The V and J ends lost 5 bases and 2 bases respectively, with 12 bases between them. CDR1 is MDHEN and CDR2 is SYDVKM in the germline V gene. The CDR3 has 15 amino acids. The CDR3 coding sequence is TGTGCCAGCAGTAGAGGCGGCAGTAACACCGGGGAGCTGTTTTTT. This sequence encodes CASSRGGSNTGELFF.

The V and J genes are TRBV4-3 and TRBJ2-1; 14 nucleotides match TRBD2. There are 19 residues in the CDR3. The V gene end was trimmed by 4 bases and the J gene end by 8 bases; junction bases not matched to a gene: 16. Looked up from germline, CDR1 is LGHNA and CDR2 is YSLEER. This CDR3 reads CASSLRYGTSGSVRDEQFF. CDR3 nucleotide sequence: TGCGCCAGCAGCCTACGGTACGGGACTAGCGGGAGTGTGCGCGATGAGCAGTTCTTC.

The chain is built from TRBV7-3 and TRBJ2-5; either TRBD1 or TRBD2 may supply D (5 bases each). V was trimmed by 5 bases and J by 4 bases, leaving 11 bases between them. This CDR3 has 13 amino acids. Germline V gives CDR1 SGHTA, CDR2 FQGTGA. The CDR3 DNA is TGTGCCAGCAGCCCCCCAGGGACAGAGACCCAGTACTTC. Translated, it gives CASSPPGTETQYF.

The chain has TRBV4-3 and TRBJ1-3, with D perhaps matching TRBD1 (5 bases). In germline, CDR1 is LGHNA, CDR2 YSLEER. V was clipped by 4 bases and J by 0 bases, with 10 bases between them. The CDR3 contains 15 residues. CDR3 in amino acids: CASSLQESSGNTIYF. The CDR3, as DNA: TGCGCCAGCAGCCTACAGGAGAGCTCTGGAAACACCATATATTTT.

The rearrangement uses TRBV2 and TRBJ1-2; no reliable D call. V shed 3 bases and J shed 8 bases, with 10 bases lying between them. This CDR3 comprises 12 residues. From germline, CDR1 is SNHLY and CDR2 FYNNEI. CDR3 amino acids: CASSDRMGGYTF. DNA for the CDR3: TGTGCCAGCAGTGATCGTATGGGGGGCTACACCTTC.

CDR3 loop: CARIGGLRSDTEAFF. In nucleotides, the CDR3 is TGTGCCAGAATCGGGGGGCTAAGGTCGGACACTGAAGCTTTCTTT. The V and J genes are TRBV5-3 and TRBJ1-1, with TRBD1 as a possible D gene (6 bases). TRBV5-3 is known as an ORF, though its function is uncertain. V shed 6 bases and J shed 3 bases, with 18 bases lying between them. This CDR3 is 15 amino acids long.

V usage is TRBV9 and J usage is TRBJ1-6, with D uncertain. Germline lookup yields CDR1 SGDLS and CDR2 YYNGEE. This CDR3 spans 14 amino acids. Between the trimmed V and J ends, which lost 3 bases and 5 bases, there was a span of 9 bases. CDR3 bases: TGTGCCAGCAGCGCGGAGTTAGATAATTCACCCCTCCACTTT. Amino acid sequence: CASSAELDNSPLHF.

This chain uses TRBV19 with TRBJ2-2; 8 nucleotides align to TRBD1. The junction had 4 bases not matched to a gene; V was cut back by 7 bases and J by 0 bases. The CDR3 length is 15 residues. Per germline, CDR1 LNHDA and CDR2 SQIVND (reference sequence). This chain's CDR3 is CASNPDRANTGELFF. CDR3 sequence (DNA): TGTGCCAGTAACCCGGACAGGGCGAACACCGGGGAGCTGTTTTTT.